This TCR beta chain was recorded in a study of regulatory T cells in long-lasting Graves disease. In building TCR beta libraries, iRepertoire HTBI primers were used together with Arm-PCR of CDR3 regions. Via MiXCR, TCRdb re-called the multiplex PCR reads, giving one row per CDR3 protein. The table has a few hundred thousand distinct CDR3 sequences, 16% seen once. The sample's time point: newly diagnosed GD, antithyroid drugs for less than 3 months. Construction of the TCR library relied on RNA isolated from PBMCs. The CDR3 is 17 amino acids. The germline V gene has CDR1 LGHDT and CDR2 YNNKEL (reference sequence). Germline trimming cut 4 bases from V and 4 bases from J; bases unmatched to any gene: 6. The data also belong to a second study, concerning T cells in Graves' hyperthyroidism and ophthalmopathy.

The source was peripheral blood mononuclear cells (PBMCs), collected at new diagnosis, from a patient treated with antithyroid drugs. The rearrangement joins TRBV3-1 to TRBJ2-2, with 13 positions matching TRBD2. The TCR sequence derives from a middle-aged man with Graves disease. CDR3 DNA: TGTGCCAGCAGCCTCCTGACTAGCGGGGGGCGCACCGGGGAGCTGTTTTTT. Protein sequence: CASSLLTSGGRTGELFF.